The clone carrying this T cell receptor (beta chain) was seen ten or more times. The data were taken from a study of regulatory T cells in long-lasting Graves disease. Study background: Graves' patients diagnosed newly had used antithyroid drugs under 3 months.

Arm-PCR of CDR3 regions and iRepertoire HTBI primers were the basis on which TCR beta libraries were built. Each CDR3 protein is one row after TCRdb ran MiXCR on the multiplex PCR reads. The sample holds hundreds of thousands of distinct CDR3 sequences; roughly 15% are singletons and the top ten take 25%. The CDR3 has 12 residues. Germline loops: CDR1 SGHKS, CDR2 YYEKEE (reference sequence). V lost 4 bases and J lost 5, with 10 bases in between. Time point specified: newly diagnosed GD, antithyroid drugs for less than 3 months. With RNA extracted from PBMCs as input, the TCR library was made. These data were likewise used in another study, on T cells in Graves' hyperthyroidism and ophthalmopathy.

The chain joins TRBV5-5 to TRBJ2-7, with no clear D. The sequence was obtained from a woman in her forties or fifties with Graves disease. Material: peripheral blood mononuclear cells (PBMCs), obtained at new diagnosis, from a patient treated with antithyroid drugs. The CDR3 reads CASSPEIDEQYF. CDR3 coding DNA: TGTGCCAGCAGCCCCGAGATCGACGAGCAGTACTTC.